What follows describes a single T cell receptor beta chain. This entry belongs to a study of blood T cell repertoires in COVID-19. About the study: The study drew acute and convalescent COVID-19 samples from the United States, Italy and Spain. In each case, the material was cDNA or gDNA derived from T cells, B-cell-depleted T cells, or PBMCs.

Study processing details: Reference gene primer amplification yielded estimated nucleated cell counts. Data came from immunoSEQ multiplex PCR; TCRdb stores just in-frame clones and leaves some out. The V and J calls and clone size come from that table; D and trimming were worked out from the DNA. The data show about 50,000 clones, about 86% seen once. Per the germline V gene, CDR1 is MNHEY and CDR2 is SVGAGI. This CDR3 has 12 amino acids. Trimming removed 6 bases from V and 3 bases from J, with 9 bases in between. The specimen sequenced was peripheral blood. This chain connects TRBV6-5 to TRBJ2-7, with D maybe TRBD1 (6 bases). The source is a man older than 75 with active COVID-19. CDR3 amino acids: CASSLDSYEQYF. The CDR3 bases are TGTGCCAGCAGCTTGGACAGCTACGAGCAGTACTTC.